This T cell receptor beta chain was recorded in a study of CD8+CD57+ T cells in acquired aplastic anemia. Overall study context: On average, sorted CD4+ and CD8+ cells gave 3.2 ug of DNA. Overall study results and limits: With respect to CD8+ Simpson's diversity, patients and controls did not differ significantly.

From germline, CDR1 is MGHDK and CDR2 SYGVNS. The V and J ends lost 5 bases and 10 bases, in that order; junction bases with no gene match: 7. The CDR3 runs to 14 residues. Genomic DNA served as template for TCR beta VDJ and CDR3 profiling. MiXCR, applied by TCRdb to the reads, yields one record per CDR3 protein. Among just over 450,000 distinct CDR3 sequences listed, more than 25% were seen once. Previously, flow cytometry had revealed CD8+CD57+ cell expansion in the patients chosen for sequencing. When blood sampling took place, the patients had received no therapy. About this clonotype: Its antigen remains unknown.

The V call is TRBV25-1, the J call TRBJ1-6; 8 bases match TRBD1. The origin of this receptor is a human donor with aplastic anemia. The sample consisted of sorted CD4+, CD8+, or CD8+CD57+ T cells (not recorded which) from PBMCs. CDR3: CASSSTGESSPLHF. The CDR3 DNA sequence: TGTGCCAGCAGTTCGACAGGGGAGAGCTCACCCCTCCACTTT.